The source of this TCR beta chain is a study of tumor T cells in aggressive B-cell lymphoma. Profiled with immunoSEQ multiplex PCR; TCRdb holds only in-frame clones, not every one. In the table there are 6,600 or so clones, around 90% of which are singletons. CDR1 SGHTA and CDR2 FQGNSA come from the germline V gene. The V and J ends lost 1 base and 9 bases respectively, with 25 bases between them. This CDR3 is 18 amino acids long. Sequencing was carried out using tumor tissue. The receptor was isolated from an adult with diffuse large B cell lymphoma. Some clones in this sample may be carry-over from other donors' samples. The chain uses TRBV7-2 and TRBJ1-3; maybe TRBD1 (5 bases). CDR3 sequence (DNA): TGTGCCAGCAGCTTAGTGCCACCTGTGGGGCCCAGACCTGGCACCATATATTTT. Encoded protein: CASSLVPPVGPRPGTIYF.